This passage covers 2 T cell receptor beta chains from one sample sequenced in a study of lymphopenia after photon versus proton radiotherapy. Repertoires were generated with immunoSEQ multiplex PCR, while TCRdb's copy carries only in-frame clones and drops some. The data contain 24,000 or so clones, approximately 88% of them singletons. Material: peripheral blood, obtained from a patient treated with photon-based radiotherapy. The source is a man aged 40-50 years with gastric cancer.

The chain joins TRBV7-2 to TRBJ2-3; D unresolved. Germline CDR1 is SGHTA and CDR2 is FQGNSA. The CDR3 runs 12 residues. V was shortened by 6 bases and J by 4 bases, with 8 bases between the two germline ends. In nucleotides, the CDR3 is TGTGCCAGCAGTTATAGTGCAGATACGCAGTATTTT. Its translation: CASSYSADTQYF.

The chain combines TRBV5-1 with TRBJ2-7; D gene uncertain. Per the germline V gene, CDR1 is SGHRS and CDR2 is YFSETQ. The CDR3 sequence is 16 residues long. V dropped 2 bases and J dropped 5 bases, with 20 bases sitting between them. The CDR3 sequence: CASSLGLRKYHHEQYF. In DNA form, the CDR3 reads TGCGCCAGCAGCTTAGGTTTGCGAAAATATCATCACGAGCAGTACTTC. The full variable domain, its missing parts supplied by reference TRBV5-1 and TRBJ2-7, is KAGVTQTPRYLIKTRGQQVTLSCSPISGHRSVSWYQQTPGQGLQFLFEYFSETQRNKGNFPGRFSGRQFSNSRSEMNVSTLELGDSALYLCASSLGLRKYHHEQYFGPGTRLTVT.